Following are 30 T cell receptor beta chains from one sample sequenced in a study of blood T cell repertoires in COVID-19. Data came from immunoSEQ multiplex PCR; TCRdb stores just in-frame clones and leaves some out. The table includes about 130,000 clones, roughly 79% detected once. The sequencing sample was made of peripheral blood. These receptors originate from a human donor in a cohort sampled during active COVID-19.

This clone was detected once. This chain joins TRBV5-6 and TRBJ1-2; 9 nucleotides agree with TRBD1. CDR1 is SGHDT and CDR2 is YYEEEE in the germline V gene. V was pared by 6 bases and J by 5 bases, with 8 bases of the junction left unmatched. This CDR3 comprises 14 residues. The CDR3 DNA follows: TGTGCCAGCATCTCCACAGGGGGCGCGTATGGCTACACCTTC. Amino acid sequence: CASISTGGAYGYTF.

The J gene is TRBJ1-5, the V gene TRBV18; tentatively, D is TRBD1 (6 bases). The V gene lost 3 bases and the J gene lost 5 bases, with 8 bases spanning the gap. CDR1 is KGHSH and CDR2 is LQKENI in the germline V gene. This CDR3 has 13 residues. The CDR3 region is CASSPTGDQPQHF. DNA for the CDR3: TGTGCCAGCTCACCGACAGGCGATCAGCCCCAGCATTTT.

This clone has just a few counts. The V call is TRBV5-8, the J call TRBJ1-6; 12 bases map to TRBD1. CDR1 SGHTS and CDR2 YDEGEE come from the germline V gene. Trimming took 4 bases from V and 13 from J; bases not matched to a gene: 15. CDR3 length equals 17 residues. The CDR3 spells CASSPGQGAPIRIPLHF. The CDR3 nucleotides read TGTGCCAGCAGCCCGGGACAGGGGGCCCCAATTCGGATCCCCCTCCACTTT. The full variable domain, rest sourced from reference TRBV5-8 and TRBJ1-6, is EAGVTQSPTHLIKTRGQQATLRCSPISGHTSVYWYQQALGLGLQFLLWYDEGEERNRGNFPPRFSGRQFPNYSSELNVNALELEDSALYLCASSPGQGAPIRIPLHFGNGTRLTVT.

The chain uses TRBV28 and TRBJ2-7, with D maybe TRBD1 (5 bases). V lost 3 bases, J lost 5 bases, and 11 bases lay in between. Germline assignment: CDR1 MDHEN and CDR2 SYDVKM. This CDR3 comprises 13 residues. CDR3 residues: CASSFDQGNEQYF. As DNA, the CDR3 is TGTGCCAGCAGTTTCGACCAGGGTAACGAGCAGTACTTC.

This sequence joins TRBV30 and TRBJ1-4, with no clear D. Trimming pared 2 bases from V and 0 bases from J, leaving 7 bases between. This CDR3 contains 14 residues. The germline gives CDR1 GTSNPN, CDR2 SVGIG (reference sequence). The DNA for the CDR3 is TGTGCCTGGAGTTTCACTACAACTAATGAAAAACTGTTTTTT. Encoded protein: CAWSFTTTNEKLFF.

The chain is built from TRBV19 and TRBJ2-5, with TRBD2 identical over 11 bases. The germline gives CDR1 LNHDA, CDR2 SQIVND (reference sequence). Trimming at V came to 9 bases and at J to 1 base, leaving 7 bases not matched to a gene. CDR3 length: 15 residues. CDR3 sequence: CASSRLAGFQETQYF. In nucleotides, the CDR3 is TGTGCCAGCAGCAGACTAGCGGGGTTCCAAGAGACCCAGTACTTC.

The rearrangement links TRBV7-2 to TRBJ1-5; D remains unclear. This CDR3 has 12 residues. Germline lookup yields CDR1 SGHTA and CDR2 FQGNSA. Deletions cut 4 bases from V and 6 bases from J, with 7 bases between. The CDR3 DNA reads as TGTGCCAGCAGCTCAGGAGGTCAGCCCCAGCATTTT. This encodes CASSSGGQPQHF.

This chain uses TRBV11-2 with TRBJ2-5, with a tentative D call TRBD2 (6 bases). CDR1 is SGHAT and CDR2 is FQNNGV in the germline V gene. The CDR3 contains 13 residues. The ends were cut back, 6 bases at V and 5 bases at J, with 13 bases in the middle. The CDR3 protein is CASRSLARETQYF. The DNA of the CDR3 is TGTGCCAGCAGATCTCTAGCGAGGGAGACCCAGTACTTC.

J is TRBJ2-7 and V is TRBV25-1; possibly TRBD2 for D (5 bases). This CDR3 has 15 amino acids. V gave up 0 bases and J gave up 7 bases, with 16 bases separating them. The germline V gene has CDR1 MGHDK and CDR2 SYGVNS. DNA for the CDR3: TGTGCCAGCAGTGAATATGGGTCTCAATCGGGAGAGCAGTACTTC. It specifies CASSEYGSQSGEQYF.

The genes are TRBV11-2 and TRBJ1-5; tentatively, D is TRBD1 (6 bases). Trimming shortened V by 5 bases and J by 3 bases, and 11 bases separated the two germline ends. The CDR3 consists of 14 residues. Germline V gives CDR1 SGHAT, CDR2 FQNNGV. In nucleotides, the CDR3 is TGTGCCAGCAGCCGCGACAGGTACAATCAGCCCCAGCATTTT. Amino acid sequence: CASSRDRYNQPQHF.

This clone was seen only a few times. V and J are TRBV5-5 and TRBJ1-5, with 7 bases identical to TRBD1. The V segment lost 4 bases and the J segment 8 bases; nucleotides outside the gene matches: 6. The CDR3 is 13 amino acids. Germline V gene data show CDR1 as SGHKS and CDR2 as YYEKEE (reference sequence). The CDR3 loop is CASSPQGREPQHF. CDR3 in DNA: TGTGCCAGCAGCCCACAGGGGCGGGAGCCCCAGCATTTT.

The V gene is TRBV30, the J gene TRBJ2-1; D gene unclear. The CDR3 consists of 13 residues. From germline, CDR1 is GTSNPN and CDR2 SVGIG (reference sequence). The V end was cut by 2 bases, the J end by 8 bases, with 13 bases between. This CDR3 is CAWSRSGYDEQFF. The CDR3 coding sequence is TGTGCCTGGAGTCGGTCCGGGTACGATGAGCAGTTCTTC.

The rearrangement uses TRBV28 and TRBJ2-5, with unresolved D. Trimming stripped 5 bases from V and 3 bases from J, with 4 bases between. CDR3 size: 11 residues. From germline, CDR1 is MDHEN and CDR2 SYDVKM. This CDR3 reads CASSPEETQYF. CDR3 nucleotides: TGTGCCAGCAGTCCGGAAGAGACCCAGTACTTC. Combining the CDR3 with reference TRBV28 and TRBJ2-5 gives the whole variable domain DVKVTQSSRYLVKRTGEKVFLECVQDMDHENMFWYRQDPGLGLRLIYFSYDVKMKEKGDIPEGYSVSREKKERFSLILESASTNQTSMYLCASSPEETQYFGPGTRLLVL.

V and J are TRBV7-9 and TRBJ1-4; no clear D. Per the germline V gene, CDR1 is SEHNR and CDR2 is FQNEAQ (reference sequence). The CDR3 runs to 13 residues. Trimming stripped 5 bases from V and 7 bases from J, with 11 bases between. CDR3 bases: TGTGCCAGCAGCCCCCCCGGCGGTGAAAAACTGTTTTTT. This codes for CASSPPGGEKLFF.

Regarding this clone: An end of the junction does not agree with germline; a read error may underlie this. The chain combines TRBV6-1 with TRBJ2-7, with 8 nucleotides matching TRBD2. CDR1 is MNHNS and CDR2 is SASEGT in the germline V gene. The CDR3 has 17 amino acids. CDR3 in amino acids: CASREEFSGVRSYEQYF. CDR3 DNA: TGTGCCAGCAGGGAAGAGTTTAGCGGGGTGAGGTCCTACGAGCAGTACTTC.

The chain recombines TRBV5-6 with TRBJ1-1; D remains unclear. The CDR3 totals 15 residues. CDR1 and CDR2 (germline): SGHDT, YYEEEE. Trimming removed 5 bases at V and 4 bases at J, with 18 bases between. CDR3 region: CASSLPRGSATEAFF. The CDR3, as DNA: TGTGCCAGCAGTCTTCCTCGGGGATCGGCCACTGAAGCTTTCTTT.

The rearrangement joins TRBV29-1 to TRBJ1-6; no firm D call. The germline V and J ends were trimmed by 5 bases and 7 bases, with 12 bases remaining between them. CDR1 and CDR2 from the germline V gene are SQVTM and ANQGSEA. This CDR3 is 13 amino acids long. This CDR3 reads CSVLTGWNSPLHF. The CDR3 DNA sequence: TGCAGCGTTCTGACGGGATGGAATTCACCCCTCCACTTT.

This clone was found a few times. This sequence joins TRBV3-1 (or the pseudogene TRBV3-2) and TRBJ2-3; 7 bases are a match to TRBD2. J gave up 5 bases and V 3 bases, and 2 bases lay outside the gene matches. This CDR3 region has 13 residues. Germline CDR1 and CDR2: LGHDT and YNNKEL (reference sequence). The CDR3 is CASSHGGGDTQYF. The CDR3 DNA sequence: TGTGCCAGCAGCCATGGGGGGGGAGATACGCAGTATTTT.

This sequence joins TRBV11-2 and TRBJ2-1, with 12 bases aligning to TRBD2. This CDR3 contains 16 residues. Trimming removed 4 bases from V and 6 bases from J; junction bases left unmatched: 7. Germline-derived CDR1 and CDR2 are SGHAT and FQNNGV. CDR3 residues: CASSSLAGGPANEQFF. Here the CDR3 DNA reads TGTGCCAGCAGCTCGCTAGCGGGGGGGCCGGCCAATGAGCAGTTCTTC.

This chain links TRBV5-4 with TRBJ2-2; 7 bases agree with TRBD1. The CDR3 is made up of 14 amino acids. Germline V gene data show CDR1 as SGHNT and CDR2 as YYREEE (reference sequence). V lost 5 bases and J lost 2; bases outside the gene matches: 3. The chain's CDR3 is CASRRDSNTGELFF. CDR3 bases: TGTGCCAGCAGAAGGGACAGCAACACCGGGGAGCTGTTTTTT.

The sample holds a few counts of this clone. This CDR3 is CASSQGAPNYGYTF. For the CDR3, the DNA is TGTGCCAGCTCACAGGGGGCGCCGAACTATGGCTACACCTTC. V and J are TRBV18 and TRBJ1-2, with 7 bases fitting TRBD1. V was clipped by 4 bases and J by 2 bases; unmatched bases: 4. The CDR3 length is 14 residues. Germline lookup yields CDR1 KGHSH and CDR2 LQKENI.

The CDR3 DNA is TGTGCCAGTAGTGTGGACAGGGGCGGATCGGGCACTGAAGCTTTCTTT. Translating it yields CASSVDRGGSGTEAFF. The V and J genes are TRBV19 and TRBJ1-1, with TRBD1 matching over 9 bases. This CDR3 has 16 residues. The trim removed 5 bases at V and 4 bases at J, leaving 11 bases unmatched. CDR1 is LNHDA, CDR2 SQIVND, per germline (reference sequence). Combining the CDR3 with reference TRBV19 and TRBJ1-1 gives the whole variable domain DGGITQSPKYLFRKEGQNVTLSCEQNLNHDAMYWYRQDPGQGLRLIYYSQIVNDFQKGDIAEGYSVSREKKESFPLTVTSAQKNPTAFYLCASSVDRGGSGTEAFFGQGTRLTVV.

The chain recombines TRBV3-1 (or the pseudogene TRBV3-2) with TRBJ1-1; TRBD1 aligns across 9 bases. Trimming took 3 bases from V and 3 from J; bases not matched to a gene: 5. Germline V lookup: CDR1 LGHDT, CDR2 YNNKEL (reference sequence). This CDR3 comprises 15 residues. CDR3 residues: CASSQGDRADTEAFF. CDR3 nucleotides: TGTGCCAGCAGCCAGGGGGACAGGGCGGACACTGAAGCTTTCTTT.

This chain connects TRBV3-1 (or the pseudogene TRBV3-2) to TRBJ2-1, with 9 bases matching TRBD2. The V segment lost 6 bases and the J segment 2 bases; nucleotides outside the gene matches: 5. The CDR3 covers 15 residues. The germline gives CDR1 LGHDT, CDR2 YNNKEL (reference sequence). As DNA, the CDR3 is TGTGCCAGCAGGGGAGCGGGGGGTACCTACAATGAGCAGTTCTTC. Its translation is CASRGAGGTYNEQFF.

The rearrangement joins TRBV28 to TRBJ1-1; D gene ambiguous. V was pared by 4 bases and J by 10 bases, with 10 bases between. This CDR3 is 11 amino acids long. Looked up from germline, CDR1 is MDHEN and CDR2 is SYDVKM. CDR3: CASSSSFGAFF. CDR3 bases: TGTGCCAGCAGTTCGTCTTTCGGAGCTTTCTTT.

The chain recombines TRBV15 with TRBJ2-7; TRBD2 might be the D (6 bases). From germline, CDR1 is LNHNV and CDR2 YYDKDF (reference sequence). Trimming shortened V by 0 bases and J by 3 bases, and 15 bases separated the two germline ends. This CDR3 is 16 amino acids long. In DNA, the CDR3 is TGTGCCACCAGCAGAGATCGTTCCGGGGACTTCTACGAGCAGTACTTC. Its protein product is CATSRDRSGDFYEQYF.

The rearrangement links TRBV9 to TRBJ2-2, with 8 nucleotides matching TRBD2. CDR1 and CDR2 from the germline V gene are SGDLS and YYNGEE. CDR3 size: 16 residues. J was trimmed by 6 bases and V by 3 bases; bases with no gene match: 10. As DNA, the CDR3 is TGTGCCAGCAGCGCCTCCGGCGGGGGGCGGCCCGGGGAGCTGTTTTTT. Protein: CASSASGGGRPGELFF. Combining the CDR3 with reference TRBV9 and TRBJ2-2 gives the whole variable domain DSGVTQTPKHLITATGQRVTLRCSPRSGDLSVYWYQQSLDQGLQFLIQYYNGEERAKGNILERFSAQQFPDLHSELNLSSLELGDSALYFCASSASGGGRPGELFFGEGSRLTVL.

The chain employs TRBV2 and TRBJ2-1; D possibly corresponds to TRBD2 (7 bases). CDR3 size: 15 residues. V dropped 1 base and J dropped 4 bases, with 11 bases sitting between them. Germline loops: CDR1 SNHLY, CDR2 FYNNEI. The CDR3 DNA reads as TGTGCCAGCAGTGAAGAGGGGGGGGCATACAATGAGCAGTTCTTC. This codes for CASSEEGGAYNEQFF.

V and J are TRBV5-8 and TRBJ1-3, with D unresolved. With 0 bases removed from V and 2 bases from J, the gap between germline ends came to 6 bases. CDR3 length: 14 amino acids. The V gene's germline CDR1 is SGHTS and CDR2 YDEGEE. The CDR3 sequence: CASSLATTGNTIYF. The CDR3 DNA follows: TGTGCCAGCAGCTTGGCGACAACTGGAAACACCATATATTTT. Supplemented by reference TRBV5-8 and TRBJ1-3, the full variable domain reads EAGVTQSPTHLIKTRGQQATLRCSPISGHTSVYWYQQALGLGLQFLLWYDEGEERNRGNFPPRFSGRQFPNYSSELNVNALELEDSALYLCASSLATTGNTIYFGEGSWLTVV.

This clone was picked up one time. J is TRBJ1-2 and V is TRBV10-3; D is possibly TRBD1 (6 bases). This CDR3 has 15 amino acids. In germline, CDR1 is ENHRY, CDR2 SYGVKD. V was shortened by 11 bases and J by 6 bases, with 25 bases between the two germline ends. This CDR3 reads CAARGSGDLRDGYTF. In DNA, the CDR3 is TGTGCCGCCCGAGGGTCAGGGGATTTACGCGATGGCTACACCTTC.